One and the same sample provided the 11 T cell receptor beta chains below, sequenced in a study of blood T cell repertoires in COVID-19. Measured with immunoSEQ multiplex PCR; TCRdb has only the in-frame clones, and not every one. Among around 370,000 clones listed, about 90% were seen once. Sequenced sample: peripheral blood. Every receptor here comes from a man aged 18 to 29 with active or convalescent COVID-19.

The genes are TRBV20-1 and TRBJ2-7, with D tentatively TRBD2 (6 bases). Trimming took 8 bases from V and 2 from J, leaving 10 bases between them. CDR3 size: 11 residues. Germline-derived CDR1 and CDR2 are DFQATT and SNEGSKA (reference sequence). CDR3 DNA sequence: TGCAGTACGACTAGAGCCTACGAGCAGTACTTC. Its translation is CSTTRAYEQYF.

The chain joins TRBV6-4 to TRBJ1-2; D is unresolved. This CDR3 is 13 amino acids long. Germline CDR1 MRHNA, CDR2 SNTAGT. Trimming stripped 3 bases from V and 8 bases from J, with 13 bases between. The CDR3 reads CASSESGGWGYTF. CDR3 coding DNA: TGTGCCAGCAGTGAAAGTGGCGGTTGGGGCTACACCTTC.

The V and J genes are TRBV9 and TRBJ1-4; no clear D. V gave up 0 bases and J gave up 5 bases, with 14 bases separating them. Germline V gene lookup returns CDR1 SGDLS and CDR2 YYNGEE. This CDR3 comprises 16 residues. The CDR3 here is CASSVGLEAGNEKLFF. CDR3 nucleotides: TGTGCCAGCAGCGTAGGATTAGAGGCTGGGAATGAAAAACTGTTTTTT.

The sample holds a few counts of this clone. Other DNA variants within this sample encode the same CDR3. The chain links TRBV28 to TRBJ1-1; no clear D. The germline CDR1 and CDR2 sequences are MDHEN and SYDVKM. The V and J ends lost 2 bases and 1 base respectively, with 8 bases between them. The CDR3 runs to 14 residues. CDR3 amino acids: CASSLSPGNTEAFF. In DNA, the CDR3 is TGTGCCAGCAGTTTAAGCCCAGGGAACACTGAAGCTTTCTTT.

The chain recombines TRBV7-3 with TRBJ2-2; D perhaps matches TRBD2 (5 bases). Germline V lookup: CDR1 SGHTA, CDR2 FQGTGA. The CDR3 contains 16 residues. V was shortened by 2 bases and J by 0 bases, with 10 bases between the two germline ends. CDR3 sequence (DNA): TGTGCCAGCAGCTTAGTAGCGAGACCGAACACCGGGGAGCTGTTTTTT. Amino acids: CASSLVARPNTGELFF.

The J gene is TRBJ1-1, the V gene TRBV6-2 or TRBV6-3; D not certain. V lost 2 bases, J lost 5 bases, and 18 bases lay in between. This CDR3 region has 16 residues. CDR1 and CDR2 from the germline V gene are MNHEY and SVGEGT. This CDR3 reads CASSYTRKTGGTEAFF. The CDR3 bases are TGTGCCAGCAGTTACACCCGGAAAACCGGCGGGACTGAAGCTTTCTTT.

The J gene is TRBJ2-3, the V gene TRBV5-1; 7 bases match TRBD1. This CDR3 has 15 amino acids. Germline V gene sequence: CDR1 SGHRS, CDR2 YFSETQ. V lost 4 bases, J lost 5 bases, and 10 bases stayed unmatched. CDR3 residues: CASSLGNRDRDTQYF. CDR3 DNA: TGCGCCAGCAGCCTTGGGAACAGGGACAGAGATACGCAGTATTTT.

The rearrangement uses TRBV19 and TRBJ1-1; D remains ambiguous. With 8 bases removed from V and 0 bases from J, the gap between germline ends came to 10 bases. Per the germline V gene, CDR1 is LNHDA and CDR2 is SQIVND (reference sequence). CDR3 size: 13 residues. CDR3 bases: TGTGCCAGTCGCGGCAGTATGAACACTGAAGCTTTCTTT. Translated: CASRGSMNTEAFF. The whole variable domain, remainder taken from reference TRBV19 and TRBJ1-1, is DGGITQSPKYLFRKEGQNVTLSCEQNLNHDAMYWYRQDPGQGLRLIYYSQIVNDFQKGDIAEGYSVSREKKESFPLTVTSAQKNPTAFYLCASRGSMNTEAFFGQGTRLTVV.

The chain employs TRBV27 and TRBJ1-2; possibly TRBD1 for D (6 bases). Germline V gene lookup returns CDR1 MNHEY and CDR2 SMNVEV (reference sequence). V was trimmed by 5 bases and J by 5 bases, leaving 21 bases between them. The CDR3 covers 16 residues. CDR3 amino acids: CASSPSRGSPPYGYTF. For the CDR3, the DNA is TGTGCCAGCAGTCCCTCCAGGGGCTCACCCCCATATGGCTACACCTTC.

The chain couples TRBV3-1 (or the pseudogene TRBV3-2) to TRBJ2-6; D remains ambiguous. The CDR3 is 12 residues long. The germline V gene encodes CDR1 LGHDT and CDR2 YNNKEL (reference sequence). Trimming stripped 3 bases from V and 16 bases from J, with 13 bases between. This CDR3 reads CASSHRVSVLTF. The CDR3, as DNA: TGTGCCAGCAGCCACCGGGTAAGCGTGCTGACTTTC.

V usage is TRBV27 and J usage is TRBJ2-2; D gene uncertain. The length of the CDR3 is 13 residues. Trimming took off 3 bases at V and 8 bases at J, with 10 bases between the two ends. CDR1 MNHEY and CDR2 SMNVEV come from the germline V gene (reference sequence). CDR3 residues: CASSFGKAGELFF. The CDR3 DNA is TGTGCCAGCAGTTTTGGAAAAGCGGGGGAGCTGTTTTTT.